The present T cell receptor beta chain was sequenced within a study of blood T cell repertoires in COVID-19. Study background: Some COVID-19 samples were acute and others convalescent; all came from the United States, Italy and Spain. PBMCs, B-cell-depleted T cells, or T cells were the source of the cDNA or gDNA that made up the material.

Patients at the Seattle site were enrolled during active infection and followed longitudinally. A word on this clone: Other DNA sequences of this sample code for an identical CDR3.

Per the study methods: Amplification of reference gene primers provided the estimated nucleated cell counts. TCRdb's table, derived via immunoSEQ multiplex PCR, lists solely in-frame clones and lacks some. That table supplies the V and J calls and clone size; D and trimming were determined from the DNA. The profile shows hundreds of thousands of clones, 86% of them singletons. The CDR3 consists of 14 residues. J lost 7 bases, V lost 6 bases, and 4 bases had no gene match. Germline-derived CDR1 and CDR2 are LNHDA and SQIVND (reference sequence). Sequenced input: peripheral blood. This clonotype originated in a woman between 65 and 79 years old with COVID-19, enrolled during active disease. The V gene is TRBV19, the J gene TRBJ1-6, with 9 bases fitting TRBD1. The CDR3 here is CASSRDRANSPLHF. In DNA form, the CDR3 reads TGTGCCAGTAGCCGGGACAGGGCAAATTCACCCCTCCACTTT.